These 27 T cell receptor beta chains were sequenced from one sample in a study of T cell clusters in autoimmune cytopenias. TRB was amplified by touch-down multiplex PCR, primer pools A and B combined. TCRdb re-called the multiplex PCR reads; one entry per CDR3 protein, DNA not given. The listing contains some 7,000 distinct CDR3 sequences. Each sample's input was roughly 230 ng genomic DNA, 40,000 or so genome equivalents. These sequences were also reported in another study, on T cell repertoires in aging, cancer and after chemotherapy.

The sequenced sample was peripheral blood. All receptors derive from a human donor in good health.

By frequency, this clonotype registers medium-sized. The J gene is TRBJ1-6, the V gene TRBV6-5; TCRdb's assignment of TRBD1 cannot be checked, as there is no DNA. The CDR3 loop spans 14 amino acids. Germline V gives CDR1 MNHEY, CDR2 SVGAGI. The CDR3 sequence is CASRPRGLSSPLHF.

This clonotype shows up as medium-sized (0.01 to 0.1%) by frequency. CDR3 protein: CASRTTNYGYTF. The chain links TRBV6-2 or TRBV6-3 to TRBJ1-2; without DNA, the TCRdb call of TRBD1 cannot be checked. The CDR3 has 12 amino acids. CDR1 and CDR2 from the germline V gene are MNHEY and SVGEGT.

This clonotype registers medium-sized (0.01 to 0.1%) by frequency. The chain recombines TRBV6-1 with TRBJ1-2. Per germline, CDR1 MNHNS and CDR2 SASEGT. The CDR3 is made up of 11 amino acids. CDR3 sequence: CAIRDIYGYTF.

The V call is TRBV6-5, the J call TRBJ1-5; TCRdb gives TRBD1 as the D gene, but with no DNA this cannot be confirmed. CDR1 and CDR2 (germline): MNHEY, SVGAGI. CDR3 size: 18 residues. The CDR3 reads CAISESPRGREVNQPQHF.

V gene TRBV6-1 combines with J gene TRBJ2-7; TCRdb selects TRBD1, and the lack of DNA leaves this call unchecked. The CDR3 is 17 amino acids. The germline CDR1 and CDR2 sequences are MNHNS and SASEGT. The CDR3 sequence is CASISRGRTGSSYEQYF.

Measured by frequency, this clonotype is medium-sized. The chain employs TRBV19 and TRBJ1-1; the TRBD1 assignment by TCRdb is unverifiable without DNA. Germline assignment: CDR1 LNHDA and CDR2 SQIVND (reference sequence). The length of the CDR3 is 13 residues. The CDR3: CASRGQGHTEAFF.

The J gene is TRBJ1-4, the V gene TRBV6-6; TCRdb outputs TRBD1, but without DNA this stays unchecked. CDR1 and CDR2 from the germline V gene are MNHNY and SVGAGI (reference sequence). This CDR3 contains 15 residues. The CDR3 loop reads CASSTSGGFVEKLFF.

This clonotype is labeled medium-sized based on frequency. This chain connects TRBV5-6 to TRBJ1-5. Germline V gene data show CDR1 as SGHDT and CDR2 as YYEEEE. The length of the CDR3 is 15 residues. The CDR3 protein is CASSLLGPSDQPQHF.

Frequency places this clonotype as medium-sized. The chain couples TRBV15 to TRBJ1-5; TCRdb outputs TRBD1, but without DNA this stays unchecked. From germline, CDR1 is LNHNV and CDR2 YYDKDF (reference sequence). The CDR3 extends over 14 amino acids. The CDR3 loop is CATSSRGPGQPQHF.

Frequency places this clonotype as medium-sized. CDR3 region: CASSYGTGSNYGYTF. The chain has TRBV6-5 and TRBJ1-2; TCRdb reports TRBD1, a call that lacks DNA to check it against. The CDR3 loop spans 15 amino acids. Germline loops: CDR1 MNHEY, CDR2 SVGAGI.

CDR3 sequence reads: CASRRPSPRTSGGLRETQYF. The rearrangement uses TRBV6-2 or TRBV6-3 and TRBJ2-5; TCRdb selects TRBD2, and the lack of DNA leaves this call unchecked. This CDR3 comprises 20 residues. CDR1 is MNHEY and CDR2 is SVGEGT in the germline V gene.

By frequency, this clonotype is medium-sized (0.01 to 0.1%). V is TRBV12-3 or TRBV12-4 and J is TRBJ1-1. The CDR3 has 16 amino acids. CDR3 protein: CASSFPDDPKNTEAFF.

This clonotype is classed as medium-sized by frequency. The chain combines TRBV5-5 with TRBJ2-1. The CDR3 consists of 13 residues. Per germline, CDR1 SGHKS and CDR2 YYEKEE (reference sequence). This CDR3 is CASSLDWNNEQFF.

The chain couples TRBV30 to TRBJ1-1. Germline V gene data show CDR1 as GTSNPN and CDR2 as SVGIG (reference sequence). This CDR3 is built from 13 residues. CDR3 residues: CAWVRIRYYEAFF. Full variable domain (rest looked up from reference TRBV30 and TRBJ1-1): SQTIHQWPATLVQPVGSPLSLECTVEGTSNPNLYWYRQAAGRGLQLLFYSVGIGQISSEVPQNLSASRPQDRQFILSSKKLLLSDSGFYLCAWVRIRYYEAFFGQGTRLTVV.

Frequency places this clonotype as medium-sized. The chain combines TRBV12-3 or TRBV12-4 with TRBJ2-5; TCRdb's D call, TRBD1, is unchecked because there is no DNA. This CDR3 is built from 14 residues. This CDR3 reads CASSPQTGRETQYF.

The chain combines TRBV24-1 with TRBJ2-5. The CDR3 is 15 residues long. Germline-derived CDR1 and CDR2 are KGHDR and SFDVKD. CDR3 sequence: CATSPDGEYQETQYF.

V gene TRBV20-1 combines with J gene TRBJ2-5; TCRdb outputs TRBD2, but without DNA this stays unchecked. The CDR3 consists of 15 residues. Germline values: CDR1 DFQATT, CDR2 SNEGSKA (reference sequence). The CDR3: CSAKTSGIGLETQYF.

Its frequency marks this clonotype as medium-sized. The chain recombines TRBV13 with TRBJ1-1; with no DNA, the TCRdb D assignment of TRBD1 cannot be verified. This CDR3 has 15 residues. Germline assignment: CDR1 PRHDT and CDR2 FYEKMQ (reference sequence). CDR3 sequence: CASSVDSTGVGVTFF.

The chain employs TRBV6-2 or TRBV6-3 and TRBJ2-1; the D call of TRBD2 rests on TCRdb alone, since no DNA is present to check it. The CDR3 sequence is 16 residues long. Germline V gives CDR1 MNHEY, CDR2 SVGEGT. This chain's CDR3 is CASSPNGLAGGNEQFF.

The J gene is TRBJ2-1, the V gene TRBV19; without DNA, the TCRdb call of TRBD1 cannot be checked. The CDR3 sequence is 15 residues long. Germline V gene sequence: CDR1 LNHDA, CDR2 SQIVND (reference sequence). CDR3 amino acids: CASSSDRGIYNEQFF.

The genes are TRBV29-1 and TRBJ2-1; TCRdb selects TRBD1, and the lack of DNA leaves this call unchecked. CDR3 length: 16 amino acids. From germline, CDR1 is SQVTM and CDR2 ANQGSEA. Here the CDR3 reads CSALRRTGNVVDEQFF.

This clonotype registers medium-sized by frequency. The J gene is TRBJ2-7, the V gene TRBV15; TCRdb selects TRBD2, and the lack of DNA leaves this call unchecked. CDR3 length: 18 amino acids. The V gene's germline CDR1 is LNHNV and CDR2 YYDKDF (reference sequence). The CDR3 loop is CATSRAPASGANPYEQYF.

This clonotype is medium-sized (0.01 to 0.1%) by frequency. This sequence joins TRBV19 and TRBJ1-2; TCRdb's assignment of TRBD1 cannot be checked, as there is no DNA. The CDR3 has 12 amino acids. Germline values: CDR1 LNHDA, CDR2 SQIVND (reference sequence). The CDR3 loop is CASLDRAYGYTF.

This clonotype ranks as medium-sized (0.01 to 0.1%) in terms of frequency. The J gene is TRBJ1-5, the V gene TRBV15; lacking DNA, the TRBD1 call made by TCRdb goes unchecked. The CDR3 contains 14 residues. Germline V CDR1 and CDR2: LNHNV, YYDKDF (reference sequence). The CDR3 spells CATPRGRSNQPQHF.

The rearrangement uses TRBV11-1 and TRBJ2-7; TCRdb's D call, TRBD1, is unchecked because there is no DNA. The CDR3 runs 16 residues. Germline lookup yields CDR1 SGHAT and CDR2 FQDESV (reference sequence). CDR3 residues: CASRDPTPAGDYEQYF.

The genes are TRBV29-1 and TRBJ2-1; TCRdb proposes TRBD2, but this gene call is untestable without DNA. The CDR3 sequence is 15 residues long. Germline CDR1 is SQVTM and CDR2 is ANQGSEA. CDR3 protein: CSAKKSSGGGNEQFF.

The V and J genes are TRBV4-3 and TRBJ2-7; the TRBD1 assignment by TCRdb is unverifiable without DNA. Germline CDR1 is LGHNA and CDR2 is YSLEER. CDR3 length equals 15 residues. This CDR3 reads CASSHRQGARDEQYF.